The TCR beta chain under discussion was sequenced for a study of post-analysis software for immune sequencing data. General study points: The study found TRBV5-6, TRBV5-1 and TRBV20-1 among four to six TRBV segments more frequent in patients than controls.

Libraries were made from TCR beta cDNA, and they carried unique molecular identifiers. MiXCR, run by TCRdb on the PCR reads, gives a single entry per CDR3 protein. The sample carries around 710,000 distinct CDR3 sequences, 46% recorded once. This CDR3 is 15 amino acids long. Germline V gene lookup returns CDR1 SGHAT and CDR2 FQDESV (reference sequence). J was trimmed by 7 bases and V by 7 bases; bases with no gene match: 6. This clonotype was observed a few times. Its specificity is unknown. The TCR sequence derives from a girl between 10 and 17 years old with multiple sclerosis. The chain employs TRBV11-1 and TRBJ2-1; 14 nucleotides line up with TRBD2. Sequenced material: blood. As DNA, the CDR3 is TGTGCCAGCACCTCAGGGACTAGCGGGAGTAATGAGCAGTTCTTC. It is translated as CASTSGTSGSNEQFF. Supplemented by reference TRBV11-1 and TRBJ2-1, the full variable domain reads EAEVAQSPRYKITEKSQAVAFWCDPISGHATLYWYRQILGQGPELLVQFQDESVVDDSQLPKDRFSAERLKGVDSTLKIQPAELGDSAMYLCASTSGTSGSNEQFFGPGTRLTVL.